The present TCR beta chain was sequenced within a study of technical replicates of blood from several donors. Assay: immunoSEQ multiplex PCR; the TCRdb copy retains only in-frame clones and omits some. There are just over 95,000 clones in the sample; around 96% occur only once, and over 0.25% lies in the top ten. Trimming at V came to 7 bases and at J to 5 bases, leaving 8 bases not matched to a gene. The CDR3 is 15 amino acids. The germline gives CDR1 LNHDA, CDR2 SQIVND (reference sequence). Sequences were obtained from T cells isolated from PBMCs. V usage is TRBV19 and J usage is TRBJ2-1; TRBD1 agrees at 10 bases. The TCR originated in a human donor in good health. CDR3 in amino acids: CASIWGQGNNNEQFF. The CDR3 DNA is TGTGCCAGTATTTGGGGACAGGGGAATAACAATGAGCAGTTCTTC.